A selection of T cell receptor beta chains follows, all from one sample in a study of T-cell memory formation after mild COVID-19. TCRdb redid the calling of the 5' RACE reads with MiXCR, one entry per CDR3 protein. The sample has approximately 100,000 distinct CDR3 sequences; roughly an eighth are singletons. The sequenced sample was PBMCs or a T cell subset sorted from them (not recorded which). These TCRs come from an adult woman who had mild COVID-19 (a few samples of this study predate the infection). Cell type and time point are not known. Each CDR3 is given with its conserved first and last residue. The order of the fields is V gene, J gene, clone size, D gene, CDR3 DNA, CDR3 protein. D genes are given only for firm matches. Part of the rows lack a size; the others show once, few, many or a class for expanded clones.

TRBV7-9	TRBJ2-7	-	-	TGTGCCAGCTGGGGAACCTACGAGCAGTACTTC	CASWGTYEQYF
TRBV4-1	TRBJ1-2	-	TRBD1	TGCGCCAGCAGCCAAGACAGGGGGCATGGCTACACCTTC	CASSQDRGHGYTF
TRBV4-1	TRBJ1-6	few	-	TGCGCCAGCAGCCAAGGTACAGGGCTTAATTCACCCCTCCACTTT	CASSQGTGLNSPLHF
TRBV7-3	TRBJ2-3	-	-	TGTGCCAGCAGCTTAACGGGGGGTCTGTATTTT	CASSLTGGLYF
TRBV29-1	TRBJ1-2	-	TRBD1	TGCAGCGTTGAGTCGGACAGGGGGAATGGCTACACCTTC	CSVESDRGNGYTF
TRBV6-5	TRBJ2-3	-	-	TGTGCCAGCAGCCCCAACCCGGGGGACCATACGCAGTATTTT	CASSPNPGDHTQYF
TRBV3-1	TRBJ2-5	-	-	TGTGCCAGCAGCCAAGATCAGGGTGGTCAAGAGACCCAGTACTTC	CASSQDQGGQETQYF
TRBV30	TRBJ2-2	-	-	TGTGCCTGGAGTCAGTTGAACACCGGGGAGCTGTTTTTT	CAWSQLNTGELFF
TRBV27	TRBJ2-5	few	-	TGTGCCAGCAGTTCGGGCCTTGAGGAGACCCAGTACTTC	CASSSGLEETQYF
TRBV29-1	TRBJ2-1	few	-	TGCAGCGTGGACCACAGTTCCTACAATGAGCAGTTCTTC	CSVDHSSYNEQFF
TRBV9	TRBJ1-2	-	-	TGTGCCAGCAGCGTGACAGGAGATGGCTACACCTTC	CASSVTGDGYTF
TRBV5-1	TRBJ2-5	few	-	TGCGCCAGCAGCTCCACCCGACTCTCAGGGTCGGGAGAGACCCAGTACTTC	CASSSTRLSGSGETQYF
TRBV9	TRBJ2-5	once	TRBD2	TGTGCCAGCAGCGTAGAAGGAGCGGGAGGGGAAGCGACCCAGTACTTC	CASSVEGAGGEATQYF
TRBV5-6	TRBJ2-7	-	-	TGTGCCAGCAGTCAGTGGTTGACGGACTACGAGCAGTACTTC	CASSQWLTDYEQYF
TRBV7-8	TRBJ2-1	few	TRBD2	TGTGCCAGCAGCCTCCAACGACTAGCGGGAGCCAAGCAGTACCTCTACAATGAGCAGTTCTTC	CASSLQRLAGAKQYLYNEQFF
TRBV14	TRBJ2-7	-	TRBD2	TGTGCCAGCAGCCAATTTTATAGCGGGAGGGCCCAACCCGAGCAGTACTTC	CASSQFYSGRAQPEQYF
TRBV7-2	TRBJ2-5	-	-	TGTGCCAGCAGCTACTACTGGGGACAAGAGACCCAGTACTTC	CASSYYWGQETQYF
TRBV7-3	TRBJ2-3	-	TRBD2	TGTGCCAGCAGCCGTTTCACTAGCGAGGATGCGCAGTATTTT	CASSRFTSEDAQYF
TRBV29-1	TRBJ2-7	few	-	TGCAGCGCCGTCGGGGGAAACTCCTACGAGCAGTACTTC	CSAVGGNSYEQYF
TRBV7-9	TRBJ1-1	-	TRBD1	TGTGCCAGCAGCCATCTGGTCCCGGGACAGGGTAACTGGGGCACTGAAGCTTTCTTT	CASSHLVPGQGNWGTEAFF
TRBV12-3/TRBV12-4	TRBJ2-1	few	-	TGTGCCAGCAGTCTACAGGGCTCGTACAATGAGCAGTTCTTC	CASSLQGSYNEQFF
TRBV7-9	TRBJ1-1	-	TRBD1	TGTGCCAGCAGAACCCCCGGGACAGATTTGAACACTGAAGCTTTCTTT	CASRTPGTDLNTEAFF
TRBV19	TRBJ2-1	-	TRBD2	TGTGCCAGTAGTATTATAGGACTAGCGGGAGGAAATGAGCAGTTCTTC	CASSIIGLAGGNEQFF
TRBV5-1	TRBJ1-1	few	TRBD1	TGCGCCAGCAGCCCCTACAGGGGATACACTGAAGCTTTCTTT	CASSPYRGYTEAFF